These 7 T cell receptor beta chains came from one sample sequenced in a study of Tregs in tolerant kidney transplant recipients. Sequencing used immunoSEQ multiplex PCR; TCRdb keeps in-frame clones, though not all of them. The table shows roughly 45,000 clones, with less than 95% occurring only once. The sequenced material came from Tregs from blood. These receptors were collected from a human donor in good health.

This chain uses TRBV11-2 with TRBJ2-1; D is unresolved. The germline V and J ends were trimmed by 5 bases and 0 bases, with 17 bases remaining between them. The CDR3 has 17 residues. From germline, CDR1 is SGHAT and CDR2 FQNNGV. The CDR3 here is CASSPGPRRLSYNEQFF. The CDR3 region has the DNA TGTGCCAGCAGCCCAGGCCCCCGGCGACTCTCCTACAATGAGCAGTTCTTC.

The chain couples TRBV5-1 to TRBJ2-5, with 14 positions matching TRBD2. The CDR3 runs to 17 residues. Germline trimming cut 2 bases from V and 6 bases from J; bases unmatched to any gene: 9. The germline V gene has CDR1 SGHRS and CDR2 YFSETQ. DNA of the CDR3: TGCGCCAGCAGCTTCCGACTAGCGGGAGGGCCGGAGAAGACCCAGTACTTC. The encoded protein is CASSFRLAGGPEKTQYF. The full variable domain, rest sourced from reference TRBV5-1 and TRBJ2-5, is KAGVTQTPRYLIKTRGQQVTLSCSPISGHRSVSWYQQTPGQGLQFLFEYFSETQRNKGNFPGRFSGRQFSNSRSEMNVSTLELGDSALYLCASSFRLAGGPEKTQYFGPGTRLLVL.

V gene TRBV2 combines with J gene TRBJ1-2; D remains ambiguous. Germline-derived CDR1 and CDR2 are SNHLY and FYNNEI. The germline V and J ends were trimmed by 4 bases and 1 base, with 16 bases remaining between them. This CDR3 is 16 amino acids long. The CDR3 nucleotides are TGTGCCAGCAGTGGGAGACAAGTAAGAGATAACTATGGCTACACCTTC. It encodes CASSGRQVRDNYGYTF.

The CDR3 nucleotides are TGTGCCAGCAGTTACGGAGGGCTAGGCTATGGCTACACCTTC. It yields the protein CASSYGGLGYGYTF. The J gene is TRBJ1-2, the V gene TRBV6-5; D ambiguous. Germline V gene sequence: CDR1 MNHEY, CDR2 SVGAGI. There are 14 residues in the CDR3. The V end lost 2 bases, the J end lost 4 bases, and 11 bases lay between the germline ends.

The chain combines TRBV30 with TRBJ1-2, with 7 bases that match TRBD1. J was trimmed by 7 bases and V by 4 bases; bases with no gene match: 6. The length of the CDR3 is 12 residues. Germline CDR1 reads GTSNPN; CDR2 reads SVGIG (reference sequence). The CDR3 here is CAWTEQGSGYTF. Here the CDR3 DNA reads TGTGCCTGGACCGAACAGGGGTCTGGCTACACCTTC. The full variable domain, rest sourced from reference TRBV30 and TRBJ1-2, is SQTIHQWPATLVQPVGSPLSLECTVEGTSNPNLYWYRQAAGRGLQLLFYSVGIGQISSEVPQNLSASRPQDRQFILSSKKLLLSDSGFYLCAWTEQGSGYTFGSGTRLTVV.

This sequence joins TRBV9 and TRBJ2-7; D may correspond to TRBD1 or TRBD2 (5 bases each). V was pared by 3 bases and J by 6 bases, with 16 bases between. Germline CDR1 is SGDLS and CDR2 is YYNGEE. This CDR3 has 14 residues. The CDR3 here is CASSAPGTRFEQYF. CDR3 nucleotides: TGTGCCAGCAGCGCACCTGGGACCCGCTTCGAGCAGTACTTC.

The J gene is TRBJ2-1, the V gene TRBV10-3; 8 nucleotides agree with TRBD1. V gave up 4 bases and J gave up 7 bases; unmatched junction bases: 9. CDR1 and CDR2 from the germline V gene are ENHRY and SYGVKD. The CDR3 length is 15 residues. The CDR3 DNA reads as TGTGCCATCAGTGGACGTGGTCAGGGGGCGAATGAGCAGTTCTTC. Translating gives CAISGRGQGANEQFF.